The entry below gives a single T cell receptor (beta chain) sequence along with its context. By how much of the sample it makes up, this clonotype is medium-sized (0.01 to 0.1%). There is no known antigen for this receptor. No base-level quality is on record; no much larger clone is a single base apart. The sample originates from a study of vaccination and CD4 T cells after COVID-19 (dated 2022 in TCRdb). Study-level background: SARS-CoV-2 positivity had been established in the convalescent patients by nasal swab PCR, and mild disease was recorded in about 9 of these patients and severe disease in one. Six males and four females were included in the convalescent cohort, with two Hispanic individuals, seven Caucasians, two Asians and one multiracial person represented. Each participant got two doses of either the Pfizer-BioNTech BNT162b2 vaccine (n=8) or the Moderna mRNA-1273 vaccine (n=2). Post-COVID blood samples from convalescent patients were collected a median of 101 days after diagnosis, with a range of about 30 to 170 days. Post-vaccine blood samples were obtained a median of around 74 days after the second vaccine dose, with a range of roughly 14 to 241 days. For stimulating the cultures, overlapping spike peptide pools were used, derived from SARS-CoV-2 as well as from the common cold coronaviruses HCoV-NL63, HCoV-OC43 and HCoV-229E. As controls, cultures received a CEFX viral epitope pool (the positive control), an HIV-1 Nef peptide pool (the negative control), or no peptide at all. The spike-specific CD4+ TCR repertoire was compared before and after mRNA vaccination in over nine COVID-19 convalescent patients and a handful of infection-naive healthy vaccine recipients.

The paper's findings and limits, for the study overall: Only a relatively small number of convalescent patients were included in the study, and early timepoints following natural infection were not analyzed. In convalescent patients, a median roughly 87% of post-vaccine SARS-CoV-2-reactive clones were detected only after vaccination, and vaccine-specific priming was suggested by this finding. The median count of SARS-CoV-2-reactive clonotypes went up from under 25 after infection to a few dozen after vaccination, although the change was not significant. Nearly all vaccine-specific clones in convalescent patients (304 of 307) were mono-reactive for SARS-CoV-2 spike rather than cross-reactive with common cold coronaviruses.

The meaning of the sample's treatment or condition label: 10-day PBMC culture with coronavirus spike peptide pools or control peptides (ViraFEST assay). The ViraFEST assay, used in the study, expanded antigen-specific T cells with peptide pools and then identified the expanded clonotypes through TCR sequencing. The convalescent patients' positive SARS-CoV-2 PCR tests fell between March and December 2020, which was before the Alpha, Beta and Delta variants emerged in the United States. PBMCs were cultured at fewer than 2.5 million per well in IMDM supplemented with 5% human AB serum and around 10 IU/ml IL-2, with around 10 ug/ml peptide pools added. On days 3 and 7, half of the culture medium was replaced with fresh IL-2-containing medium. CD4+ T cells were isolated after approximately 10 days of culture through negative selection using the EasySep CD4+ T cell isolation kit. PBMCs were separated from whole blood using Ficoll-Paque Plus gradient centrifugation and then either used fresh or cryopreserved at -140C. In general, triplicate wells were set up for every culture condition.

The library was prepared using PCR. At the Johns Hopkins FTIC core, DNA from the cultured CD4+ T cells underwent TCR sequencing with the Oncomine TCR Beta short-read assay. The QIAamp micro DNA kit was used to extract genomic DNA from the cultured CD4+ T cells. The Oncomine TCR Beta libraries from cultured CD4+ T cells were pooled using unique dual indexes and then sequenced on an Illumina iSeq 100. In the original analysis: Non-productive sequences were filtered out, and CDR3s that did not start with C, did not end with F or W, or were shorter than 7 amino acids were discarded. The MANAFEST web application identified antigen-specific clonotypes by comparing peptide-stimulated wells against reference wells and other culture wells. An FDR below 0.05, an odds ratio above 5, and a productive frequency above 0.1% in at least two of three replicate wells were required for clones to be considered positive. Clonotypes that were significantly expanded in both SARS-CoV-2 spike wells and at least one common cold coronavirus spike condition were defined as cross-reactive. Levenshtein distances (stringdist) and unrooted phylogenetic trees (ape) in R version 3.6.1 were used to assess CDR3 homology. TCRdb handled the public reads itself, with Q25 trimming in fastp and clone calling in MiXCR, and kept productive beta chains. Each entry merges the rows of one CDR3 protein and shows their most common DNA and genes. What appears here as the V and J calls and clone size reflects TCRdb's work, not the paper's. The sample contains some 18,000 distinct CDR3 sequences, roughly 60% of them found a single time. Clones ranked in the top ten supply approximately 7% of the sample.

V is trimmed back by 3 bases and J by 4 bases, and the junction contains 8 bases that no gene match accounts for. There are 15 amino acids in the CDR3, from cysteine to phenylalanine inclusive. The kept DNA is CDR3 alone, 45 bases in frame from the first base. Sequences SGHDT (CDR1) and YYEEEE (CDR2) are obtained from the germline V gene. The TCR originated in a human donor who had recovered from COVID-19. The specimen was CD4+ T cells from blood, cultured in vitro, collected before SARS-CoV-2 vaccination. The chain was built from TRBV5-6 and TRBJ1-2, with 8 bases matching TRBD1. For the CDR3, the sequence is CASSSRTGPRYGYTF. At the DNA level, the sequence is TGTGCCAGCAGCTCGAGGACAGGGCCGCGCTATGGCTACACCTTC.